This T cell receptor (beta chain) was observed in a study of T cells in Graves' hyperthyroidism and ophthalmopathy. The study's findings and limits: Among thyroid clonotypes expanded above 0.001, most also appeared in blood.

The germline V gene encodes CDR1 SGHTA and CDR2 FQGNSA. This CDR3 has 16 amino acids. V dropped 1 base and J dropped 0 bases, with 10 bases sitting between them. No ophthalmopathy progression within 18 months constituted stable Graves' hyperthyroidism. Patients having uncontrolled infection, another autoimmune disease, pregnancy or lactation were not included. There were TCR beta CDR3 regions amplified from RNA transcripts. HTBI primers were employed in a first-round RT-PCR of the TCR CDR3. One entry per CDR3 protein, called by TCRdb with MiXCR from the multiplex PCR reads. The sample has around 340,000 distinct CDR3 sequences; around 23% are singletons. Comments on this clonotype: The antigen is undetermined.

Material: blood. This TCR was sampled from a woman aged 45-65 years with Graves' hyperthyroidism. The gene calls are TRBV7-2 and TRBJ2-1; D call uncertain. CDR3 in amino acids: CASSLVGRGSYNEQFF. The CDR3 DNA reads as TGTGCCAGCAGCTTAGTTGGACGCGGCTCCTACAATGAGCAGTTCTTC.